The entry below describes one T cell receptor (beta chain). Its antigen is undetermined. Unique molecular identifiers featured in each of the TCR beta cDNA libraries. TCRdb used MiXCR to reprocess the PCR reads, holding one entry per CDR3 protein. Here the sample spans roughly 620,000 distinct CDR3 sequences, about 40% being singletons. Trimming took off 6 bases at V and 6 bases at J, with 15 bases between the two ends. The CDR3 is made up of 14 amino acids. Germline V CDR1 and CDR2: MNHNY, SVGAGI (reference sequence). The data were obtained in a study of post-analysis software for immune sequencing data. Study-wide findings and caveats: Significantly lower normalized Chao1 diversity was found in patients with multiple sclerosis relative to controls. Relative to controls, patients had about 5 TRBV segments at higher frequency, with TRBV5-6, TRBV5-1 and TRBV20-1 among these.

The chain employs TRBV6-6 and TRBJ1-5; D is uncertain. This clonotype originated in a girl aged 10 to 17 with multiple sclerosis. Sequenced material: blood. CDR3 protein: CASSGETSSQPQHF. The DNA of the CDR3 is TGTGCCAGCAGCGGCGAAACTTCGAGTCAGCCCCAGCATTTT.